Listed below are T cell receptor beta chains from one sample, sequenced in a study of beta chain features in type 1 diabetes. Method: immunoSEQ multiplex PCR; TCRdb's copy keeps in-frame clones and lacks some. This sample carries roughly 500,000 clones, roughly 10% of them seen once, and the ten largest clones take about 0.045%. Source material: naive CD4+ T cells from blood. These receptors all stem from a woman in her late teens or twenties in good health. Both conserved end residues are part of each CDR3. The D gene is left open where the match is weak. Expanded clones get a size class; other rows say once, few or many, or leave the size out.

>TRBD1|.|TRBV6-5|TRBJ1-2
CASSYDTTGRYGYTF
TGTGCCAGCAGTTACGATACGACAGGGCGCTATGGCTACACCTTC
>.|few|TRBV4-2|TRBJ2-2
CASSQVSRGELFF
TGTGCCAGCAGCCAAGTCTCTAGGGGGGAGCTGTTTTTT
>TRBD1|few|TRBV7-9|TRBJ2-5
CASSLQQGETQYF
TGTGCCAGCAGCTTACAACAGGGGGAGACCCAGTACTTC
>.|few|TRBV7-3|TRBJ2-3
CASSPSPGTDTQYF
TGTGCCAGCAGCCCCTCACCGGGCACAGATACGCAGTATTTT
>.|few|TRBV19|TRBJ2-1
CASRTGQRYNEQFF
TGTGCCAGTAGAACGGGACAAAGATACAATGAGCAGTTCTTC
>.|.|TRBV7-2|TRBJ2-1
CASSLWNEDEQFF
TGTGCCAGCAGCTTATGGAACGAGGATGAGCAGTTCTTC
>.|.|TRBV5-1|TRBJ2-5
CASSLEGRETQYF
TGCGCCAGCAGCTTGGAGGGGCGAGAGACCCAGTACTTC
>.|few|TRBV25-1|TRBJ2-3
CASSESGTTAQYF
TGTGCCAGCAGTGAGTCAGGGACGACTGCGCAGTATTTT
>TRBD2|.|TRBV7-9|TRBJ2-7
CASKIGLAHNEQYF
TGTGCCAGCAAAATCGGACTAGCTCACAACGAGCAGTACTTC
>.|.|TRBV7-9|TRBJ1-4
CASTNRDEKLFF
TGTGCCAGCACCAACCGGGATGAAAAACTGTTTTTT
>.|few|TRBV7-9|TRBJ1-2
CASSLRDTNYGYTF
TGTGCCAGCAGCTTACGGGACACCAACTATGGCTACACCTTC
>.|.|TRBV9|TRBJ2-7
CASSVRQGPYEQYF
TGTGCCAGCAGCGTACGCCAGGGGCCTTACGAGCAGTACTTC
>.|few|TRBV30|TRBJ2-7
CAWSVGKGVYEQYF
TGTGCCTGGAGTGTTGGGAAAGGAGTATACGAGCAGTACTTC
>.|few|TRBV18|TRBJ2-3
CASSPQTTDTQYF
TGTGCCAGCTCACCACAGACCACAGATACGCAGTATTTT
>TRBD1|few|TRBV7-9|TRBJ2-7
CASSRGQNSYEQYF
TGTGCCAGCAGCCGGGGACAGAACTCCTACGAGCAGTACTTC
>TRBD1|.|TRBV11-3|TRBJ2-2
CASSPLTGTGELFF
TGTGCCAGCAGCCCCCTGACAGGGACCGGGGAGCTGTTTTTT
>.|.|TRBV6-5|TRBJ1-2
CASSYGTGYTF
TGTGCCAGCAGTTATGGGACCGGCTACACCTTC
>TRBD1|few|TRBV6-6|TRBJ2-7
CASSLPGQGLEQYF
TGTGCCAGCAGTCTACCGGGACAGGGGCTTGAGCAGTACTTC
>.|.|TRBV29-1|TRBJ1-4
CSVEDRGYREKLFF
TGCAGCGTTGAAGATAGGGGCTATCGAGAAAAACTGTTTTTT
>.|few|TRBV7-2|TRBJ1-1
CASSFSPNTEAFF
TGTGCCAGCAGCTTCTCGCCGAACACTGAAGCTTTCTTT
>.|few|TRBV5-1|TRBJ1-2
CASSPRDRGNYGYTF
TGCGCCAGCAGCCCCAGGGATCGAGGCAACTATGGCTACACCTTC
>.|.|TRBV4-3|TRBJ2-3
CASSQMVGTDTQYF
TGCGCCAGCAGCCAGATGGTGGGCACAGATACGCAGTATTTT